This T cell receptor beta chain originates from a study of T-cell memory formation after mild COVID-19. Study at large: TCR clustering was largely donor specific. Regarding the study as a whole: Clones contracting over day 15 to 85 were CD4/CD8 balanced, with later expanders leaning CD4+.

The TCR alpha and TCR beta cDNA libraries, bearing sample barcodes and UMIs, were generated by 5'RACE using constant-segment primers. TCRdb re-derived calls from the 5' RACE reads in MiXCR, one entry per CDR3 protein. The table records 200,000 to 300,000 distinct CDR3 sequences, around a tenth of them present only once. Trimming stripped 6 bases from V and 3 bases from J, with 20 bases between. The CDR3 has 17 amino acids. A few counts support this clonotype. Antigen specificity is unknown. The J gene is TRBJ2-2, the V gene TRBV12-3 or TRBV12-4, with D possibly TRBD2 on 6 matching bases. Sequencing used PBMCs or a T cell subset sorted from them (not recorded which). The receptor comes from a man between 18 and 29 years old who had mild COVID-19 (a few samples of this study predate the infection). Cell type and time point are not known. The DNA of the CDR3 is TGTGCCAGCAGCCCTGAGGGGACTGCTTGGGACACCGGGGAGCTGTTTTTT. It yields the protein CASSPEGTAWDTGELFF.